The table lists the clone carrying this TCR beta chain with a count of one. A much more abundant neighbour one base away suggests this may be a read error. Previously described methods and listed TCR primers produced bulk TCR libraries. TCRdb passed the PCR reads through MiXCR, listing each CDR3 protein once. The data contain some 96,000 distinct CDR3 sequences, roughly 24% of them singletons. This entry is derived from a study of molecular identifiers for immune sequencing clone quantification. The material sequenced was naive CD8+ T cells from blood, with Jurkat cell RNA spiked in. The subset was: FACS-sorted CD8+CD4-CCR7+CD45RA+ naive T cells. The sequence was collected from a human donor in good health. Some libraries in this study had Jurkat cell RNA spiked in.

CDR3 loop: CASLGKDSYEQYF. CDR3 bases: TGTGCCAGCCTGGGCAAAGACTCCTACGAGCAGTACTTC. The gene calls are TRBV2 and TRBJ2-7; D is undetermined. The V and J ends lost 8 bases and 0 bases respectively, with 11 bases between them. Germline-derived CDR1 and CDR2 are SNHLY and FYNNEI. This CDR3 region has 13 residues.